These T cell receptor beta chains were read from a single sample in a study of blood T cell repertoires in COVID-19. Using immunoSEQ multiplex PCR, the repertoire was profiled, and TCRdb retains in-frame clones only, with some absent. The sample has some 200,000 clones, 85% seen once; the top ten hold 2.4%. Sequences were obtained from peripheral blood. Receptor source: a woman between 65 and 79 years old with COVID-19, enrolled during active disease. CDR3s include the opening cysteine and the closing phenylalanine or tryptophan. The D gene is left open where the match is weak.

v_call	j_call	d_call	cdr3_aa
TRBV18	TRBJ2-3	.	CASSPIPGAQGDTQYF
TRBV6-5	TRBJ1-2	.	CASIGYRDGYGCTF
TRBV5-1	TRBJ1-3	.	CASSSTGPGNTIYF
TRBV19	TRBJ2-3	.	CASSSGTPGGGTDTQYF
TRBV7-9	TRBJ1-1	.	CASSPRGTMNTEAFF
TRBV3-1/TRBV3-2	TRBJ1-2	.	CASSPVGDYGYTF
TRBV6-6	TRBJ1-2	TRBD1	CASTKNRGNYGYTF
TRBV29-1	TRBJ2-7	.	CSFRDIWSYEQYF
TRBV19	TRBJ1-1	.	CASSARWRNTEAFF
TRBV5-1	TRBJ1-1	TRBD1	CASRRGLDTEAFF
TRBV6-4	TRBJ2-1	TRBD2	CASSGLAGYNEQFF
TRBV11-1	TRBJ2-1	TRBD2	CASSRLAGRDEQFF
TRBV19	TRBJ1-1	TRBD1	CASSISRRIQGLNTEAFF
TRBV19	TRBJ1-2	TRBD1	CASSSTGDYGYTF
TRBV27	TRBJ2-1	TRBD1	CASSFSGTGGYNEQFF
TRBV6-5	TRBJ2-3	.	CASSFSGYSTDTQYF
TRBV6-5	TRBJ1-6	.	CASSYSSGHSPLHF